The T cell receptor (beta chain) described here comes from a study of blood T cells in healthy people across ages. Between the trimmed V and J ends, which lost 7 bases and 10 bases, there was a span of 19 bases. There are 13 residues in the CDR3. For the second PCR, which ran for 7 to 11 cycles, a sample-barcoded 5' primer and a J-beta primer mix were used. TCRdb passed the 5' RACE reads through MiXCR, listing each CDR3 protein once. The top ten clones hold about 6.3% of a sample with about 1,400,000 distinct CDR3 sequences, roughly 60% of them seen once. The genes are TRBV12-3 or TRBV12-4 and TRBJ1-1, with D possibly TRBD1 on 6 matching bases. The sequence came from a man aged 18 to 29 in good health. The sequencing input was blood. The CDR3 bases are TGTGCCAGCACCACCAATAGGGGAGGGGGAGCTTTCTTT. It yields the protein CASTTNRGGGAFF.